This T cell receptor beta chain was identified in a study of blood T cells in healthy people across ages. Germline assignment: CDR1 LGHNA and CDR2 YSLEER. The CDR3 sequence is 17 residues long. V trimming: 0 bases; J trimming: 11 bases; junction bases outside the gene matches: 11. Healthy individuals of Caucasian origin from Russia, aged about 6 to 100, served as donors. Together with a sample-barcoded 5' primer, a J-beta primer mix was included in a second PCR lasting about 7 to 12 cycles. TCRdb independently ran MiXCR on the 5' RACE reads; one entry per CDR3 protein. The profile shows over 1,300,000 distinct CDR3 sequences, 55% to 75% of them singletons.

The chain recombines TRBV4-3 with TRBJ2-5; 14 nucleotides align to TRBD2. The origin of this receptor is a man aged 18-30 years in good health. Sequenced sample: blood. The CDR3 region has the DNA TGCGCCAGCAGCCAAGAGGGGACTAGCGGGGGAAGAAATGAGCAGTACTTC. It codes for CASSQEGTSGGRNEQYF.